This note documents a single TCR beta chain sequence. Antigen unknown. This record comes from a study of OX40 agonist ivuxolimab in advanced cancers. The study's findings and limits: Low normalized clonal expansion also occurred in some nonresponding patients.

The assay was immunoSEQ multiplex PCR, and TCRdb's table has in-frame clones only and misses some. The sample consists of about 48,000 clones, about 89% of them appearing once. CDR3 length: 16 residues. Germline assignment: CDR1 LNHNV and CDR2 YYDKDF (reference sequence). V lost 7 bases, J lost 1 base, and 19 bases lay in between. J is TRBJ2-5 and V is TRBV15; D not resolved. The specimen was CD4+ or CD8+ T cells sorted from blood, collected in a trial of the OX40 agonist ivuxolimab. The clonotype comes from an adult with an advanced solid tumor such as melanoma, head and neck, liver or kidney cancer. The CDR3 sequence: CATTRMVGTVQETQYF. Written as DNA, the CDR3 is TGTGCCACCACCCGGATGGTGGGAACCGTCCAAGAGACCCAGTACTTC.